This T cell receptor beta chain is drawn from a study of T cell repertoires in cytomegalovirus infection. The overall study: Peptides in the study included HLA-C-restricted and HLA-B-restricted CMV epitopes. Indications of both CMV infection and matching HLA type were provided by public TCR beta signatures. Findings of the study overall: CMV-specific HLA-C-restricted TCR beta clonotypes dominated the ex vivo response.

Via MiXCR, TCRdb re-called the reads, giving one row per CDR3 protein. The sample includes some 590,000 distinct CDR3 sequences, 40% of them seen just once. This clonotype turned up a few times. What it binds is not known. The CDR3 runs 12 residues. V gave up 10 bases and J gave up 5 bases; unmatched junction bases: 4. Germline CDR1 and CDR2: SEHNR and FQNEAQ (reference sequence). This chain links TRBV7-9 with TRBJ1-1, with 10 bases matching TRBD1. Sequenced material: cultured PBMCs, taken from culture after CMV antigen stimulation. The sequence was collected from a human donor in good health (CMV status not recorded). Some clones in this sample may be carry-over from other donors' samples. CDR3 coding DNA: TGTGCCACCCGGACAGGGGGGACTGAAGCTTTCTTT. This codes for CATRTGGTEAFF. The entire variable domain, with the rest obtained from reference TRBV7-9 and TRBJ1-1, is as follows: DTGVSQNPRHKITKRGQNVTFRCDPISEHNRLYWYRQTLGQGPEFLTYFQNEAQLEKSRLLSDRFSAERPKGSFSTLEIQRTEQGDSAMYLCATRTGGTEAFFGQGTRLTVV.